The rows below give T cell receptor beta chains drawn from one sample of a study of neurological immune-mediated disorders. Using its own MiXCR run on the 5' RACE reads, TCRdb lists one record per CDR3 protein. The data show about 48,000 distinct CDR3 sequences, about 23% seen once. Sequencing used PBMCs. These receptors came from a woman aged 70-85 years in good health. Each CDR3 is given without its conserved first and last residue.

v_gene: TRBV10-3; j_gene: TRBJ2-3; CDR3aa: AISDRGEDTQY
v_gene: TRBV3-1; j_gene: TRBJ2-3; CDR3aa: ASSQDQSNTQY
v_gene: TRBV24-1; j_gene: TRBJ2-3; CDR3aa: ATSPGQSTDTQY
v_gene: TRBV29-1; j_gene: TRBJ2-6; CDR3aa: SVEEGPGSSGANVLT
v_gene: TRBV18; j_gene: TRBJ2-5; CDR3aa: ASSPYKDRGETQY
v_gene: TRBV7-9; j_gene: TRBJ1-1; CDR3aa: ASSATSGDTEAF
v_gene: TRBV25-1; j_gene: TRBJ2-7; CDR3aa: ASSVPLTPYEQY
v_gene: TRBV7-2; j_gene: TRBJ1-5; CDR3aa: ASSPDFNQPQH
v_gene: TRBV5-6; j_gene: TRBJ2-1; CDR3aa: ASSLTGGFEF
v_gene: TRBV5-1; j_gene: TRBJ2-5; CDR3aa: ASSPGWRGDQETQY
v_gene: TRBV12-3/TRBV12-4; j_gene: TRBJ2-7; CDR3aa: ASSLDRGLEQY
v_gene: TRBV20-1; j_gene: TRBJ2-7; CDR3aa: SAPTGISYEQY
v_gene: TRBV18; j_gene: TRBJ2-1; CDR3aa: ASSPVGTGDEEQF
v_gene: TRBV3-1; j_gene: TRBJ1-5; CDR3aa: ASSLGTTYQPQH
v_gene: TRBV7-2; j_gene: TRBJ2-1; CDR3aa: ASSLLSGVGQF
v_gene: TRBV2; j_gene: TRBJ2-1; CDR3aa: ASMGRNEQF
v_gene: TRBV20-1; j_gene: TRBJ2-5; CDR3aa: SARGTGAAETQY
v_gene: TRBV5-1; j_gene: TRBJ2-3; CDR3aa: ASSRIGTSGSPDTQY
v_gene: TRBV5-1; j_gene: TRBJ2-1; CDR3aa: ASSLDGTYNEQF
v_gene: TRBV18; j_gene: TRBJ2-7; CDR3aa: ASSPVGGSYEQY
v_gene: TRBV7-2; j_gene: TRBJ1-5; CDR3aa: ASSLWSLGNQPQH
v_gene: TRBV3-1; j_gene: TRBJ1-1; CDR3aa: ASSRSQGLTEAF
v_gene: TRBV12-3/TRBV12-4; j_gene: TRBJ2-7; CDR3aa: ASSFGTAYEQY
v_gene: TRBV3-1; j_gene: TRBJ2-2; CDR3aa: ASSHRLATTGELF
v_gene: TRBV6-6; j_gene: TRBJ2-3; CDR3aa: ASSSGTGGADTQY
v_gene: TRBV20-1; j_gene: TRBJ1-1; CDR3aa: SARDPVRGQAGAF
v_gene: TRBV20-1; j_gene: TRBJ2-3; CDR3aa: SAAGTSGEGDTQY
v_gene: TRBV20-1; j_gene: TRBJ2-1; CDR3aa: SATLTKHAPNEQF
v_gene: TRBV5-1; j_gene: TRBJ1-5; CDR3aa: ASSLSPGGDQPQH
v_gene: TRBV4-1; j_gene: TRBJ2-4; CDR3aa: ASSLGWASGGTKNIQY
v_gene: TRBV20-1; j_gene: TRBJ2-3; CDR3aa: SARDSTSGSTDTQY
v_gene: TRBV12-3/TRBV12-4; j_gene: TRBJ2-7; CDR3aa: ASSLFGLSYEQY
v_gene: TRBV6-5; j_gene: TRBJ1-1; CDR3aa: ASGRLVTEAF
v_gene: TRBV2; j_gene: TRBJ2-5; CDR3aa: ASSESGTQY
v_gene: TRBV20-1; j_gene: TRBJ1-4; CDR3aa: SFLVRGNEKLF
v_gene: TRBV20-1; j_gene: TRBJ2-3; CDR3aa: SAGGGGTDTQY
v_gene: TRBV7-8; j_gene: TRBJ1-1; CDR3aa: ASSLRNFNTEAF
v_gene: TRBV18; j_gene: TRBJ2-7; CDR3aa: ASSPTGSLGEQY
v_gene: TRBV10-1; j_gene: TRBJ2-1; CDR3aa: ASSYGTSDEQF
v_gene: TRBV20-1; j_gene: TRBJ2-5; CDR3aa: RLGSGETQY
v_gene: TRBV5-1; j_gene: TRBJ1-2; CDR3aa: ASSVDGTGTYGYT
v_gene: TRBV5-1; j_gene: TRBJ2-1; CDR3aa: ASSLVDGGSYNEQF
v_gene: TRBV24-1; j_gene: TRBJ1-5; CDR3aa: ATSDPRDGEWQPQH
v_gene: TRBV6-5; j_gene: TRBJ1-6; CDR3aa: ASSYSGQGYSPLH
v_gene: TRBV7-3; j_gene: TRBJ1-1; CDR3aa: ASSLKQGTSAF
v_gene: TRBV5-1; j_gene: TRBJ2-5; CDR3aa: ASSWSSGETQY
v_gene: TRBV5-1; j_gene: TRBJ2-4; CDR3aa: ASSSDALRGAKNIQY
v_gene: TRBV7-2; j_gene: TRBJ2-3; CDR3aa: ASSSLAGTDTQY
v_gene: TRBV27; j_gene: TRBJ2-7; CDR3aa: ASSHDAAYEQY
v_gene: TRBV5-6; j_gene: TRBJ2-1; CDR3aa: ASSVPPGLAGVGGQF
v_gene: TRBV20-1; j_gene: TRBJ1-5; CDR3aa: SARRGGDQPQH
v_gene: TRBV28; j_gene: TRBJ1-5; CDR3aa: ASSTPSGFGQPQH
v_gene: TRBV4-2; j_gene: TRBJ1-3; CDR3aa: ASSRESTGNTIY
v_gene: TRBV5-6; j_gene: TRBJ2-1; CDR3aa: ASSDWANEQF
v_gene: TRBV9; j_gene: TRBJ2-5; CDR3aa: ASSVTGGPETQY
v_gene: TRBV7-2; j_gene: TRBJ1-2; CDR3aa: ASSPPTGLYGYT
v_gene: TRBV6-5; j_gene: TRBJ1-1; CDR3aa: ASRVHVRVNTEAF
v_gene: TRBV9; j_gene: TRBJ2-5; CDR3aa: ASSPGQLQETQY